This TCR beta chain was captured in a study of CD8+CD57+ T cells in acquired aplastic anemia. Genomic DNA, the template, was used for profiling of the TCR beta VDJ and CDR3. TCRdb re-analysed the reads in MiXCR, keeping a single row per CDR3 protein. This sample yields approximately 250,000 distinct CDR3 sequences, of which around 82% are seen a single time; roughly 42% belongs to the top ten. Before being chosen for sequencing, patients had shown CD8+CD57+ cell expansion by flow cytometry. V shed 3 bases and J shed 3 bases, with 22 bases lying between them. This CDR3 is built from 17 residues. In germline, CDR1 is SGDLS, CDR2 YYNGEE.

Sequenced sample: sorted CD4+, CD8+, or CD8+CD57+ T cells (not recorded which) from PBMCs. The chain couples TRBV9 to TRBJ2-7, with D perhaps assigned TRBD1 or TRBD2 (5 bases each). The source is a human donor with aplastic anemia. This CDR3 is CASSGEGDPKDGYEQYF. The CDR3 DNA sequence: TGTGCCAGCAGCGGAGAAGGGGACCCGAAGGATGGCTACGAGCAGTACTTC.